The rows below give T cell receptor beta chains drawn from one sample of a study of T-cell memory formation after mild COVID-19. TCRdb analysed the 5' RACE reads with MiXCR anew, one entry per CDR3 protein. The table records roughly 86,000 distinct CDR3 sequences, about 13% of them present only once. Input material: PBMCs or a T cell subset sorted from them (not recorded which). Receptors were obtained from an adult woman who had mild COVID-19 (a few samples of this study predate the infection). Cell type and time point are not known. Both conserved end residues are part of each CDR3. A D gene is named only where the DNA matches it firmly. Not all rows give a size; the values are once, few, many and, for expanded clones, a class.

J gene,clone size,V gene,D gene,CDR3 protein,CDR3 DNA
TRBJ2-3,-,TRBV7-2,TRBD1,CASSLGTARADTQYF,TGTGCCAGCAGCCTTGGGACAGCACGTGCAGATACGCAGTATTTT
TRBJ2-5,-,TRBV12-3/TRBV12-4,-,CASSFLQGTETQYF,TGTGCCAGCAGTTTCCTACAGGGTACAGAGACCCAGTACTTC
TRBJ2-1,few,TRBV18,TRBD2,CASSPPRGRGDEQFF,TGTGCCAGCTCACCCCCGCGCGGGAGGGGAGATGAGCAGTTCTTC
TRBJ1-2,-,TRBV5-1,TRBD1,CASRRSVVDREGYTF,TGCGCCAGCAGAAGGTCCGTTGTTGACAGGGAAGGCTACACCTTC
TRBJ2-3,-,TRBV7-3,-,CASSLDGPGPTSTDTQYF,TGTGCCAGCAGCTTAGACGGTCCAGGTCCTACTAGCACAGATACGCAGTATTTT
TRBJ2-1,few,TRBV6-2/TRBV6-3,-,CASSFLTPNEQFF,TGTGCCAGCAGTTTCTTAACCCCCAATGAGCAGTTCTTC
TRBJ2-7,few,TRBV19,-,CASSIAGQGPYEQYF,TGTGCCAGTAGTATCGCCGGACAAGGGCCGTACGAGCAGTACTTC
TRBJ2-1,-,TRBV20-1,-,CSARGAAGIPGGYNEQFF,TGCAGTGCTAGGGGGGCGGCGGGAATACCCGGAGGGTACAATGAGCAGTTCTTC
TRBJ2-3,-,TRBV5-8,-,CASSGPGHKTDTQYF,TGTGCCAGCAGCGGCCCGGGACATAAAACAGATACGCAGTATTTT
TRBJ2-3,many,TRBV20-1,-,CSARMDRNTDTQYF,TGCAGTGCTAGAATGGACCGAAATACAGATACGCAGTATTTT
TRBJ2-3,-,TRBV19,-,CASSMVGGDTQYF,TGTGCCAGTAGTATGGTCGGGGGAGATACGCAGTATTTT
TRBJ2-3,-,TRBV24-1,-,CATSGSRGTDTQYF,TGTGCCACCAGTGGGTCCCGTGGCACAGATACGCAGTATTTT
TRBJ1-2,many,TRBV11-3,-,CASSYTWEVYF,TGTGCCAGCAGTTATACTTGGGAAGTCTACTTC
TRBJ2-2,few,TRBV5-8,-,CASSFSTTNTGELFF,TGTGCCAGCAGCTTTTCGACGACGAACACCGGGGAGCTGTTTTTT
TRBJ2-3,medium-sized,TRBV7-6,-,CASSVTQEDSASTDTQYF,TGTGCCAGCAGCGTAACCCAAGAGGACAGCGCTAGCACAGATACGCAGTATTTT
TRBJ2-7,few,TRBV20-1,-,CSATLLGGRDEQYF,TGCAGTGCTACCCTACTGGGGGGTCGGGACGAGCAGTACTTC
TRBJ1-1,-,TRBV30,TRBD1,CAWSAGTGSTEAFF,TGTGCCTGGAGTGCCGGGACAGGGAGCACTGAAGCTTTCTTT
TRBJ2-6,-,TRBV9,-,CASSVSSGANVLTF,TGTGCCAGCAGCGTATCCTCTGGGGCCAACGTCCTGACTTTC
TRBJ2-1,-,TRBV29-1,-,CSVEDHGIYNEQFF,TGCAGCGTTGAGGACCATGGGATCTACAATGAGCAGTTCTTC
TRBJ2-5,-,TRBV7-9,-,CASSPIIGVQETQYF,TGTGCCAGCAGCCCAATAATAGGTGTCCAAGAGACCCAGTACTTC
TRBJ2-1,few,TRBV20-1,TRBD2,CSAREIAGYNEQFF,TGCAGTGCTAGAGAGATAGCGGGTTACAATGAGCAGTTCTTC
TRBJ2-1,few,TRBV19,-,CASREVSYNEQFF,TGTGCCAGTAGGGAGGTCTCCTACAATGAGCAGTTCTTC
TRBJ1-3,-,TRBV11-3,-,CASSPSRSGWGNTIYF,TGTGCCAGCAGCCCTAGTCGTTCCGGTTGGGGAAACACCATATATTTT
TRBJ2-3,few,TRBV9,TRBD2,CASSALTSDPDTQYF,TGTGCCAGCAGCGCGTTGACTAGCGACCCAGATACGCAGTATTTT
TRBJ2-3,-,TRBV30,TRBD1,CAWSIRDRSSTDTQYF,TGTGCCTGGAGTATCCGGGACAGGAGTAGCACAGATACGCAGTATTTT
TRBJ1-1,-,TRBV5-1,TRBD1,CASSLGDRGAEAFF,TGCGCCAGCAGCTTGGGGGACAGGGGGGCTGAAGCTTTCTTT
TRBJ1-1,-,TRBV4-1,-,CASSRGRGNTEAFF,TGCGCCAGCAGCCGAGGACGGGGGAACACTGAAGCTTTCTTT
TRBJ1-1,-,TRBV4-1,-,CASSQDPVVAFF,TGCGCCAGCAGCCAAGATCCGGTGGTGGCTTTCTTT
TRBJ2-7,few,TRBV7-9,-,CASQPSRSYEQYF,TGTGCCAGCCAGCCAAGTCGGTCCTACGAGCAGTACTTC
TRBJ1-1,-,TRBV11-2,-,CASSLGPTETFF,TGTGCCAGCAGCTTAGGACCTACCGAAACTTTCTTT
TRBJ2-7,-,TRBV5-1,-,CASSLAINTGTYEQYF,TGCGCCAGCAGCTTGGCCATCAACACTGGAACCTACGAGCAGTACTTC
TRBJ2-7,-,TRBV29-1,TRBD2,CSVVSSGTYEQYF,TGCAGCGTTGTCTCTAGCGGCACCTACGAGCAGTACTTC
TRBJ2-3,-,TRBV7-9,-,CASKGATDTQYF,TGTGCCAGCAAAGGGGCGACAGATACGCAGTATTTT
TRBJ1-5,few,TRBV11-2,TRBD1,CASSPGGQGALGNQPQHF,TGTGCCAGCAGCCCCGGGGGACAGGGGGCCTTGGGCAATCAGCCCCAGCATTTT
TRBJ2-1,-,TRBV5-4,-,CASAQRASDYNEQFF,TGTGCCAGCGCCCAGCGGGCTAGCGATTACAATGAGCAGTTCTTC
TRBJ2-2,few,TRBV27,-,CASSYGGITGELFF,TGTGCCAGCAGTTACGGGGGAATCACCGGGGAGCTGTTTTTT
TRBJ2-7,-,TRBV12-3/TRBV12-4,TRBD1,CASSFGTGANPYEQYF,TGTGCCAGCAGTTTCGGGACAGGGGCCAACCCCTACGAGCAGTACTTC
TRBJ2-3,many,TRBV12-3/TRBV12-4,TRBD2,CASSFLRGSTDTQYF,TGTGCCAGCAGTTTTTTGCGGGGGAGCACAGATACGCAGTATTTT
TRBJ1-4,-,TRBV7-9,-,CASSPTVSGPSEKLFF,TGTGCCAGCAGCCCGACCGTCTCGGGTCCGAGTGAAAAACTGTTTTTT
TRBJ1-5,few,TRBV24-1,TRBD1,CATSDGTGGIHQPQHF,TGTGCCACCAGTGATGGGACAGGGGGTATCCATCAGCCCCAGCATTTT
TRBJ2-3,-,TRBV6-6,-,CASSYSTRDTQYF,TGTGCCAGCAGTTACTCAACTCGTGATACGCAGTATTTT
TRBJ2-1,-,TRBV20-1,TRBD1,CSADRAAYNEQFF,TGCAGTGCCGACAGGGCTGCCTACAATGAGCAGTTCTTC